These T cell receptor beta chains were read from a single sample in a study of T cell responses to AZD1222 COVID-19 vaccine. TCRdb's copy holds only in-frame clones and misses some; the assay was immunoSEQ multiplex PCR. The sample lists over 150,000 clones, roughly nine tenths occurring once. Sample: peripheral blood, taken on day 0 of MenACWY control vaccination. The receptors stem from an adult in good health. Each CDR3 is given with its conserved first and last residue. The order of the fields is V gene, clone size, D gene, J gene, CDR3 protein, CDR3 DNA. D genes are given only for firm matches. Clone size, where shown, is once, few, many, or a class for clones that have expanded.

>TRBV4-2|once|NA|TRBJ2-1
CASSQPGLSSYNEQFF
TGTGCCAGCAGCCAACCGGGACTCAGCTCCTACAATGAGCAGTTCTTC
>TRBV19|NA|TRBD2|TRBJ2-1
CASRGLAGGFNNEQFF
TGTGCCAGCCGGGGACTAGCGGGAGGGTTTAACAATGAGCAGTTCTTC
>TRBV19|NA|NA|TRBJ2-2
CASSIIGRDTGELFF
TGTGCCAGTAGTATTATAGGCAGGGACACCGGGGAGCTGTTTTTT
>TRBV3-1/TRBV3-2|NA|NA|TRBJ2-1
CASSQDSGTLSYNEQFF
TGTGCCAGCAGCCAAGACTCCGGGACCCTCTCCTACAATGAGCAGTTCTTC
>TRBV5-8|NA|TRBD1|TRBJ1-4
CASSRGQGAINEKLFF
TGTGCCAGCAGCAGAGGACAGGGGGCGATAAATGAAAAACTGTTTTTT
>TRBV5-1|NA|TRBD2|TRBJ2-7
CASSPRTSGGGSSYEQYF
TGCGCCAGCAGCCCACGGACTAGCGGAGGGGGAAGCTCCTACGAGCAGTACTTC
>TRBV6-2/TRBV6-3|NA|NA|TRBJ2-1
CASSYSPGYNEQFF
TGTGCCAGCAGTTACTCGCCAGGTTACAATGAGCAGTTCTTC
>TRBV7-9|few|NA|TRBJ2-2
CASSLDWKGTGELFF
TGTGCCAGCAGCTTAGATTGGAAGGGCACCGGGGAGCTGTTTTTT
>TRBV11-2|NA|TRBD1|TRBJ2-1
CASSPGTGSSYNEQFF
TGTGCCAGCAGCCCGGGGACAGGGAGCTCCTACAATGAGCAGTTCTTC
>TRBV5-1|many|TRBD1|TRBJ2-7
CASSGGTGLEQYF
TGCGCCAGCAGCGGCGGGACAGGGCTCGAGCAGTACTTC
>TRBV15|NA|TRBD1|TRBJ2-1
CATSRGGQGTNEQFF
TGTGCCACCAGCAGAGGGGGACAGGGGACAAATGAGCAGTTCTTC
>TRBV28|NA|NA|TRBJ1-3
CASSLGGNSGNTIYF
TGTGCCAGCAGTTTAGGAGGGAACTCTGGAAACACCATATATTTT
>TRBV5-1|NA|NA|TRBJ1-1
CASSLEQSTNTEAFF
TGCGCCAGCAGCTTGGAACAGTCCACGAACACTGAAGCTTTCTTT
>TRBV5-4|NA|NA|TRBJ2-5
CASSLRGFQETQYF
TGTGCCAGCAGCTTGCGAGGGTTCCAAGAGACCCAGTACTTC
>TRBV25-1|NA|TRBD2|TRBJ2-1
CASTKIPGLVGRDEQFF
TGTGCCAGCACCAAAATCCCCGGACTAGTCGGGAGGGATGAGCAGTTCTTC
>TRBV4-1|once|NA|TRBJ1-6
CASSQDQGTVGPLHF
TGCGCCAGCAGCCAAGATCAGGGGACGGTGGGGCCCCTCCACTTT
>TRBV19|NA|NA|TRBJ1-1
CASSILEGEAFF
TGTGCCAGTAGTATTTTGGAAGGTGAAGCTTTCTTT
>TRBV6-2/TRBV6-3|NA|TRBD1|TRBJ2-2
CASSYFRQGGRTGELFF
TGTGCCAGCAGTTATTTTAGACAGGGGGGCCGCACCGGGGAGCTGTTTTTT
>TRBV19|few|NA|TRBJ2-2
CASSSHTGELFF
TGTGCCAGTAGTTCTCACACCGGGGAGCTGTTTTTT
>TRBV12-3/TRBV12-4|NA|NA|TRBJ1-1
CASSKGRAFF
TGTGCCAGCAGTAAAGGGAGAGCTTTCTTT
>TRBV10-3|many|NA|TRBJ2-7
CAISERAPYEQYF
TGTGCCATCAGTGAACGGGCCCCCTACGAGCAGTACTTC
>TRBV6-5|NA|NA|TRBJ1-1
CASSGPWNTEAFF
TGTGCCAGTTCCGGACCGTGGAACACTGAAGCTTTCTTT
>TRBV15|NA|NA|TRBJ1-1
CAVGRVANTEAFF
TGTGCCGTTGGGAGGGTGGCGAACACTGAAGCTTTCTTT
>TRBV9|NA|TRBD2|TRBJ2-1
CASSVNQLADSYNEQFF
TGTGCCAGCAGCGTAAACCAACTAGCGGACTCCTACAATGAGCAGTTCTTC
>TRBV11-2|NA|NA|TRBJ1-2
CASSLGASTNYGYTF
TGTGCCAGCAGCTTAGGGGCAAGCACGAACTATGGCTACACCTTC
>TRBV23-1|NA|NA|TRBJ1-2
CASIGRRTGHGYTF
TGCGCCAGCATTGGGAGGCGAACGGGTCATGGCTACACCTTC
>TRBV11-3|few|TRBD2|TRBJ2-3
CASSLEFGGRRGDTQYF
TGTGCCAGCAGCTTAGAATTCGGCGGGAGAAGGGGAGATACGCAGTATTTT
>TRBV28|few|NA|TRBJ1-4
CASSSSPYRAATNEKLFF
TGTGCCAGCAGTTCCAGCCCATACCGGGCCGCAACTAATGAAAAACTGTTTTTT
>TRBV7-9|NA|NA|TRBJ1-3
CASSLGPPSSGNTIYF
TGTGCCAGCAGCTTGGGACCTCCGAGCTCTGGAAACACCATATATTTT
>TRBV9|NA|NA|TRBJ1-1
CASSVAGGDTEAFF
TGTGCCAGCAGCGTAGCTGGGGGGGATACTGAAGCTTTCTTT
>TRBV6-2/TRBV6-3|NA|TRBD1|TRBJ1-6
CASSPTGGNSPLHF
TGTGCCAGCAGTCCGACAGGGGGTAATTCACCCCTCCACTTT
>TRBV5-1|NA|TRBD1|TRBJ1-5
CASSLGTGGTNQPQHF
TGCGCCAGCAGCTTGGGTACAGGGGGGACCAATCAGCCCCAGCATTTT
>TRBV19|NA|NA|TRBJ1-2
CASRGRNYGYTF
TGTGCCAGTAGAGGGAGAAACTATGGCTACACCTTC
>TRBV28|NA|NA|TRBJ2-3
CASSSRQGTDTQYF
TGTGCCAGCAGTTCCCGACAGGGCACAGATACGCAGTATTTT
>TRBV7-2|few|NA|TRBJ1-5
CASSQGARESQPQHF
TGTGCCAGCAGCCAAGGGGCCAGGGAGAGTCAGCCCCAGCATTTT
>TRBV7-9|NA|TRBD2|TRBJ2-1
CASSLGLAGEQFF
TGTGCCAGCAGCTTAGGGCTAGCGGGAGAGCAGTTCTTC
>TRBV28|NA|TRBD1|TRBJ1-2
CASSYPDSTGGGYTF
TGTGCCAGCAGCTACCCGGACTCTACAGGGGGTGGCTACACCTTC
>TRBV2|NA|TRBD1|TRBJ2-1
CASTSGTGVNEQFF
TGTGCCAGCACCTCCGGGACAGGGGTCAATGAGCAGTTCTTC
>TRBV11-2|few|NA|TRBJ1-6
CASSLGQGNSPLHF
TGTGCCAGCAGCTTAGGGCAGGGTAATTCACCCCTCCACTTT
>TRBV11-3|NA|NA|TRBJ2-1
CASSVGYNEQFF
TGTGCCAGCAGTGTGGGGTACAATGAGCAGTTCTTC
>TRBV11-3|NA|TRBD1|TRBJ2-2
CASSPGTGNTGELFF
TGTGCCAGCAGCCCCGGGACAGGGAACACCGGGGAGCTGTTTTTT
>TRBV19|NA|TRBD1|TRBJ1-1
CASSMVSGGKNTEAFF
TGTGCCAGTAGTATGGTTTCAGGGGGAAAGAACACTGAAGCTTTCTTT
>TRBV6-5|NA|NA|TRBJ1-1
CASSYSSGGNTEAFF
TGTGCCAGCAGTTACTCGTCGGGGGGGAACACTGAAGCTTTCTTT
>TRBV15|NA|NA|TRBJ1-4
CATSTRTATEKLFF
TGTGCCACCAGCACCCGGACAGCTACTGAAAAACTGTTTTTT
>TRBV16|NA|NA|TRBJ1-2
CASGSHTGNYGYTF
TGTGCCAGCGGCAGCCATACAGGGAACTATGGCTACACCTTC
>TRBV24-1|once|NA|TRBJ2-4
CATSVGARGEKDNIQYF
TGTGCCACCAGTGTGGGGGCGCGAGGGGAGAAGGACAACATTCAGTACTTC
>TRBV7-2|NA|NA|TRBJ1-1
CASSLGGEAFF
TGTGCCAGCAGCTTAGGAGGTGAAGCTTTCTTT
>TRBV5-1|NA|NA|TRBJ2-3
CASSPNLGAADTQYF
TGCGCCAGCAGCCCCAACTTGGGGGCCGCAGATACGCAGTATTTT
>TRBV28|NA|TRBD1|TRBJ1-5
CASSRDRAQPQHF
TGTGCCAGCAGTCGGGACAGGGCCCAGCCCCAGCATTTT
>TRBV7-8|NA|TRBD2|TRBJ2-7
CASSLLGLAIGEQYF
TGTGCCAGCAGCTTATTGGGACTAGCAATAGGTGAGCAGTACTTC
>TRBV30|NA|TRBD1|TRBJ1-2
CAWSVTGGIYGYTF
TGTGCCTGGAGTGTAACAGGGGGGATCTATGGCTACACCTTC
>TRBV28|NA|TRBD1|TRBJ1-4
CASSSAGQGVRKLFF
TGTGCCAGCAGTTCCGCGGGACAGGGGGTAAGAAAACTGTTTTTT
>TRBV3-1/TRBV3-2|NA|NA|TRBJ1-6
CASSQVGRSSPLHF
TGTGCCAGCAGCCAAGTTGGCAGATCGTCACCCCTCCACTTT
>TRBV28|NA|NA|TRBJ1-2
CASSLSRWGGGYTF
TGTGCCAGCAGTTTATCCCGATGGGGGGGTGGCTACACCTTC
>TRBV28|once|NA|TRBJ1-5
CASSPPRTGNQPQHF
TGTGCCAGCAGTCCGCCACGGACAGGCAATCAGCCCCAGCATTTT